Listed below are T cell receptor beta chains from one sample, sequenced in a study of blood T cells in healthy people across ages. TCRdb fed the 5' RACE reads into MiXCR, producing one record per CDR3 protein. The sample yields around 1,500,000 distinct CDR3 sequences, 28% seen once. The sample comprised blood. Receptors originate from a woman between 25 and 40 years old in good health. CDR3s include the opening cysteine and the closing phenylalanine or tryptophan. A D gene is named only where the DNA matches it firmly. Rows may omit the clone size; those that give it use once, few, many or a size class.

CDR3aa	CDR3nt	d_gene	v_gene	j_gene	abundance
CASGGGGSYNEQYF	TGTGCCAGCGGAGGGGGGGGGTCCTACAATGAGCAGTACTTC	-	TRBV7-2	TRBJ2-7	-
CASSGTGIEQYF	TGTGCCAGCAGTGGGACAGGGATCGAGCAGTACTTC	TRBD1	TRBV25-1	TRBJ2-7	-
CASSPTQGRNEQFF	TGTGCCAGCTCACCAACACAGGGTAGGAATGAGCAGTTCTTC	-	TRBV18	TRBJ2-1	many
CASSHVFEGKFF	TGTGCCAGCAGCCATGTTTTTGAGGGAAAGTTCTTC	-	TRBV14	TRBJ2-1	-
CAIRGTGNEAFF	TGTGCCATCCGAGGAACGGGAAATGAAGCTTTCTTT	-	TRBV10-3	TRBJ1-1	-
CASSFYRVYVQYF	TGTGCCAGCAGTTTTTATAGGGTGTACGTGCAGTACTTC	-	TRBV28	TRBJ2-4	-
CASSYGSLVGNSPLHF	TGTGCCAGCAGTTACGGCTCCCTCGTGGGGAATTCACCCCTCCACTTT	-	TRBV6-5	TRBJ1-6	-
CASSRGTSGDPYEQYF	TGTGCCAGCAGTCGAGGGACTAGCGGGGACCCCTACGAGCAGTACTTC	TRBD2	TRBV6-5	TRBJ2-7	-
CASRGQGDRGEQYF	TGTGCCAGCAGGGGACAGGGGGACAGGGGCGAGCAGTACTTC	TRBD1	TRBV2	TRBJ2-7	-
CAWETDGGYEQFF	TGTGCCTGGGAAACGGACGGTGGCTATGAGCAGTTCTTC	-	TRBV30	TRBJ2-1	-
CASSQAIPRTSNEKLFF	TGCGCCAGCAGCCAAGCAATCCCGAGGACTTCAAATGAAAAACTGTTTTTT	-	TRBV4-1	TRBJ1-4	-
CASSLTGVGEAFF	TGCGCCAGCAGCTTGACAGGGGTCGGTGAAGCTTTCTTT	TRBD1	TRBV5-1	TRBJ1-1	few
CASSQVAGQGMYEQFF	TGCGCCAGCAGCCAAGTCGCGGGACAGGGGATGTATGAGCAGTTCTTC	TRBD1	TRBV4-1	TRBJ2-1	many
CAITTPGNYGYTF	TGTGCCATTACCACACCAGGGAACTATGGCTACACCTTC	-	TRBV28	TRBJ1-2	-
CASSLEVKTYEQYF	TGTGCCAGCAGCTTAGAGGTAAAGACCTACGAGCAGTACTTC	-	TRBV7-8	TRBJ2-7	many
CASSAPGDNNEQFF	TGTGCCAGCAGCGCCCCCGGGGACAACAATGAGCAGTTCTTC	-	TRBV7-6	TRBJ2-1	few
CSARAGPSSYNSPLHF	TGCAGTGCTAGAGCAGGCCCCAGCTCCTATAATTCACCCCTCCACTTT	-	TRBV20-1	TRBJ1-6	-
CASSSRASGGTGELFF	TGTGCCAGCAGTTCCCGCGCTAGCGGGGGCACCGGGGAGCTGTTTTTT	TRBD2	TRBV27	TRBJ2-2	-
CSVDRTWNYGYTF	TGCAGCGTTGACAGGACATGGAACTATGGCTACACCTTC	-	TRBV29-1	TRBJ1-2	many
CASSQQGQGLGEQYF	TGTGCCAGCAGCCAGCAGGGACAGGGGTTAGGGGAGCAGTACTTC	TRBD1	TRBV14	TRBJ2-7	-
CSARDAGTDNSPLHF	TGCAGTGCTAGAGATGCCGGGACAGATAATTCACCCCTCCACTTT	TRBD1	TRBV20-1	TRBJ1-6	-
CASSQGLIYEQYF	TGCGCCAGCAGCCAAGGGCTCATCTACGAGCAGTACTTC	-	TRBV4-3	TRBJ2-7	many
CASSLVGTSGAGNEQYF	TGTGCCAGCAGCTTAGTCGGGACTAGCGGGGCTGGGAATGAGCAGTACTTC	TRBD2	TRBV7-2	TRBJ2-5	-
CSARAQGALPGYTF	TGCAGTGCTAGGGCTCAGGGGGCGCTCCCTGGCTACACCTTC	TRBD1	TRBV20-1	TRBJ1-2	-
CASSPPGPSGANVRTF	TGTGCCAGCAGTCCCCCGGGACCCTCTGGGGCCAACGTCCGGACTTTC	-	TRBV6-2/TRBV6-3	TRBJ2-6	-
CASSRDSRDTDTQYF	TGCGCCAGCAGCCGCGACAGTCGGGACACAGATACGCAGTATTTT	-	TRBV4-3	TRBJ2-3	-
CASSRSGVFTDTQYF	TGTGCCAGCAGCCGTAGCGGGGTGTTCACAGATACGCAGTATTTT	TRBD2	TRBV6-1	TRBJ2-3	-
CASTYGGPYEQYF	TGTGCCAGCACCTATGGGGGGCCCTACGAGCAGTACTTC	-	TRBV6-6	TRBJ2-7	few
CASSTYGNGEAFF	TGTGCCAGCAGCACATATGGGAACGGTGAAGCTTTCTTT	-	TRBV28	TRBJ1-1	once
CSVVSSATYEQYF	TGCAGCGTTGTGTCCAGCGCTACCTACGAGCAGTACTTC	-	TRBV29-1	TRBJ2-7	-
CARLFLWTGGDEKLFF	TGTGCCAGACTCTTTCTCTGGACAGGGGGAGATGAAAAACTGTTTTTT	TRBD1	TRBV19	TRBJ1-4	-
CASSPMALQPQHF	TGTGCCAGCAGTCCGATGGCCCTTCAGCCCCAGCATTTT	-	TRBV6-6	TRBJ1-5	many
CASSFGTFLNEQFF	TGTGCCAGCAGTTTTGGGACCTTTCTCAATGAGCAGTTCTTC	-	TRBV27	TRBJ2-1	-